This T cell receptor (beta chain) was sequenced in a study of cytomegalovirus exposure and HLA in healthy donors. Across the whole study: From donors who were HLA-typed, an early data release held around 80 million unique TCRs.

Germline loops: CDR1 SGHVS, CDR2 FNYEAQ. The CDR3 has 20 amino acids. The junction had 17 bases not matched to a gene; V was cut back by 0 bases and J by 5 bases. The primer mix had 60 Vbeta and 13 Jbeta primers. The protocol was immunoSEQ multiplex PCR, while the TCRdb copy is restricted to in-frame clones and leaves out a portion. Among approximately 280,000 clones, 85% to 90% were seen once, and the ten largest hold around 2.1%. The chain uses TRBV7-6 and TRBJ2-5, with 11 bases identical to TRBD1. The receptor comes from a woman under 30 in good health and CMV-seronegative. Sequencing used PBMCs. The CDR3 DNA reads as TGTGCCAGCAGCTTAGCCTATATAGCCTTGGACAGGGGGCTCGGGGAGACCCAGTACTTC. The encoded protein is CASSLAYIALDRGLGETQYF.